The clone carrying this T cell receptor (beta chain) was observed a single time. This record comes from a study of T cells in pancreatic ductal adenocarcinoma. Profiling relied on immunoSEQ multiplex PCR, and the TCRdb table lists in-frame clones only, not all of them. This table holds 85,000 to 120,000 clones, roughly 96% found once. No neoadjuvant therapy was given to the selected pancreatic ductal adenocarcinoma patients before their surgery. The sample was PBMCs. The sequence derives from a human donor with pancreatic ductal adenocarcinoma.

DNA of the CDR3: TGTGCCTCGCGGCCTAGCGGCTCCTACGAGCAGTACTTC. This translates into CASRPSGSYEQYF. The rearrangement links TRBV4-2 to TRBJ2-7; 7 bases match TRBD2. V gave up 11 bases and J gave up 0 bases; unmatched junction bases: 7. In germline, CDR1 is LGHNA, CDR2 YNFKEQ. The CDR3 is 13 amino acids.